The 11 T cell receptor beta chains presented below share a single source sample, sequenced in a study of control samples from healthy donors and cancer patients. The repertoire was sequenced with immunoSEQ multiplex PCR; TCRdb's copy has only in-frame clones and lacks some. The table shows fewer than 150,000 clones, with 91% occurring only once. Sequences were obtained from blood. These receptors came from a man between 18 and 29 years old in good health.

The chain recombines TRBV2 with TRBJ1-1; tentative D call: TRBD1 (5 bases). The CDR3 sequence is 13 residues long. The germline V and J ends were trimmed by 4 bases and 4 bases, with 10 bases remaining between them. The germline gives CDR1 SNHLY, CDR2 FYNNEI. The CDR3 region is CASSGRGRTEAFF. CDR3 sequence (DNA): TGTGCCAGCAGTGGAAGGGGCCGCACTGAAGCTTTCTTT.

V usage is TRBV5-6 and J usage is TRBJ2-6; D gene ambiguous. The CDR3 consists of 17 residues. From germline, CDR1 is SGHDT and CDR2 YYEEEE. Trimming left V 4 bases short and J 0 bases short, with 14 bases between. The CDR3, as DNA: TGTGCCAGCAGCCCACTTGGCGGAAGCTCTGGGGCCAACGTCCTGACTTTC. This translates into CASSPLGGSSGANVLTF.

The chain links TRBV11-3 to TRBJ1-6, with no clear D. V lost 3 bases, J lost 4 bases, and 22 bases lay in between. The CDR3 is made up of 19 amino acids. CDR1 is SGHNT, CDR2 YENEEA, per germline. The CDR3 DNA reads TGTGCCAGCAGCTTTTTCCGCAGAGGCGAGCCCGATTATAATTCACCCCTCCACTTT. It is translated as CASSFFRRGEPDYNSPLHF.

This chain uses TRBV9 with TRBJ1-3; D is unclear. V gave up 3 bases and J gave up 0 bases, with 7 bases separating them. Germline lookup yields CDR1 SGDLS and CDR2 YYNGEE. The CDR3 covers 14 residues. DNA of the CDR3: TGTGCCAGCAGCGACACCTCCTCTGGAAACACCATATATTTT. It is translated as CASSDTSSGNTIYF.

This chain links TRBV7-9 with TRBJ2-2; maybe TRBD2 (6 bases). The length of the CDR3 is 17 residues. Germline V gene data show CDR1 as SEHNR and CDR2 as FQNEAQ (reference sequence). V lost 1 base and J 4 bases, leaving 16 bases between the germline ends. CDR3 coding DNA: TGTGCCAGCAGCTTAGAAGGTGCGGGGCCGAGCACCGGGGAGCTGTTTTTT. This gives the protein CASSLEGAGPSTGELFF.

The V gene is TRBV19, the J gene TRBJ1-6, with D unresolved. The CDR3 is made up of 13 amino acids. Between the trimmed V and J ends, which lost 6 bases and 6 bases, there was a span of 9 bases. Germline V lookup: CDR1 LNHDA, CDR2 SQIVND (reference sequence). CDR3 nucleotide sequence: TGTGCCAGTAGGGACGAGCCTAATTCACCCCTCCACTTT. As protein: CASRDEPNSPLHF.

CDR3 residues: CASSIASGETDTQYF. The CDR3 bases are TGTGCCAGTAGTATTGCTAGCGGGGAAACAGATACGCAGTATTTT. V and J are TRBV19 and TRBJ2-3; 9 bases map to TRBD2. Losses at the gene ends were 3 bases for V and 3 bases for J; bases not matched to a gene: 4. Germline assignment: CDR1 LNHDA and CDR2 SQIVND (reference sequence). This CDR3 contains 15 residues.

The gene calls are TRBV5-1 and TRBJ2-7, with D unresolved. V shed 4 bases and J shed 5 bases, with 19 bases lying between them. In germline, CDR1 is SGHRS, CDR2 YFSETQ. This CDR3 spans 15 amino acids. CDR3 DNA sequence: TGCGCCAGCAGCCCGGCTGGGTACGGGCAAGACGAGCAGTACTTC. It codes for CASSPAGYGQDEQYF.

V usage is TRBV5-1 and J usage is TRBJ1-1; D is undetermined. Germline V gives CDR1 SGHRS, CDR2 YFSETQ. The germline V and J ends were trimmed by 1 base and 0 bases, with 7 bases remaining between them. The length of the CDR3 is 14 residues. The CDR3 DNA is TGCGCCAGCAGCTTGTCCGGGGTGAACACTGAAGCTTTCTTT. Protein: CASSLSGVNTEAFF.

This chain uses TRBV2 with TRBJ1-1, with D perhaps TRBD1 (5 bases). Deletions cut 6 bases from V and 0 bases from J, with 11 bases between. CDR1 and CDR2 (germline): SNHLY, FYNNEI. CDR3 length: 14 amino acids. In DNA form, the CDR3 reads TGTGCCAGCAGGCCGGGACGGATGAACACTGAAGCTTTCTTT. Amino acids: CASRPGRMNTEAFF. The full variable domain, its missing parts supplied by reference TRBV2 and TRBJ1-1, is EPEVTQTPSHQVTQMGQEVILRCVPISNHLYFYWYRQILGQKVEFLVSFYNNEISEKSEIFDDQFSVERPDGSNFTLKIRSTKLEDSAMYFCASRPGRMNTEAFFGQGTRLTVV.

The chain uses TRBV2 and TRBJ1-2; 8 bases are shared with TRBD1. This CDR3 has 13 amino acids. CDR1 is SNHLY, CDR2 FYNNEI, per germline. V was clipped by 5 bases and J by 6 bases; unmatched bases: 5. CDR3 region: CASSRQGADGYTF. For the CDR3, the DNA is TGTGCCAGCAGTCGCCAGGGGGCTGATGGCTACACCTTC.